This T cell receptor (beta chain) comes out of a study of blood T cell repertoires in COVID-19. Overall study: PBMCs, B-cell-depleted T cells, or T cells were the source of the cDNA or gDNA that made up the material.

In terms of age and location, participants ranged from roughly 18 to 100 years and lived in fewer than 30 US areas. The CDR3 has 15 amino acids. V gave up 5 bases and J gave up 6 bases; unmatched junction bases: 5. Germline values: CDR1 SGHTA, CDR2 FQGNSA. The protocol was immunoSEQ multiplex PCR, while the TCRdb copy is restricted to in-frame clones and leaves out a portion. The sample has a few hundred thousand clones; approximately 90% are singletons. Material for sequencing was PBMCs or T cells enriched from blood (not recorded which). The receptor's source is a woman between 18 and 29 years old who had recovered from COVID-19. The chain carries TRBV7-2 and TRBJ2-3; TRBD2 matches 13 bases. The chain's CDR3 is CASSPTSGGVDTQYF. For the CDR3, the DNA is TGTGCCAGCAGCCCAACTAGCGGGGGGGTGGATACGCAGTATTTT.